The next 3 T cell receptor beta chains were all read from a single sample in a study of blood T cells in healthy people across ages. Combining a sample-barcoded 5' primer with a J-beta primer mix, a second PCR ran for roughly 7 to 12 cycles. TCRdb reanalysed the 5' RACE reads using MiXCR and keeps one entry per CDR3 protein. The repertoire has around 280,000 distinct CDR3 sequences, 25% to 30% of them found once; the top ten carry around 29%. The sequenced material came from blood. Receptor source: a woman aged 70-85 years in good health.

The table lists this clonotype with many counts. The V gene is TRBV29-1, the J gene TRBJ2-1; D remains ambiguous. In germline, CDR1 is SQVTM, CDR2 ANQGSEA. Trimming removed 4 bases at V and 8 bases at J, with 15 bases between. This CDR3 is 13 amino acids long. CDR3 in DNA: TGCAGCGTTGTTTTACAGCAGGTGTATGAGCAGTTCTTC. Its protein product is CSVVLQQVYEQFF.

The rearrangement links TRBV3-1 to TRBJ2-3, with D unresolved. V lost 0 bases and J lost 7, with 5 bases in between. Per germline, CDR1 LGHDT and CDR2 YNNKEL (reference sequence). The CDR3 has 12 amino acids. The CDR3 nucleotides read TGTGCCAGCAGCCAAGATACCAATACGCAGTATTTT. As protein: CASSQDTNTQYF.

This clonotype is medium-sized (0.01 to 0.1%) by share. The gene calls are TRBV4-1 and TRBJ2-4; 12 nucleotides match TRBD2. Germline CDR1 reads MGHRA; CDR2 reads YSYEKL. The CDR3 contains 17 residues. Losses at the gene ends were 3 bases for V and 11 bases for J; bases not matched to a gene: 14. Here the CDR3 reads CASSHGLAGQQKSVQYF. Here the CDR3 DNA reads TGCGCCAGCAGCCATGGACTAGCGGGACAACAGAAGAGCGTTCAGTACTTC.